The sequence of this TCR beta chain was determined in a study of immune cell composition in non-small cell lung cancer. Study background: Most cases were lung adenocarcinoma or squamous cell carcinoma.

Findings and limits, study-wide: Overall clonality, unlike maximal tumour-associated clone frequency, did not predict TIL reactivity. About four fifths of squamous and around 35% of adenocarcinoma cases had tumour-associated clones >0.5%. It was not proven that tumour-reactive clones equal dominant tumour-associated clones.

Normal lung sampling was at least 3 cm from the tumour, as distant as possible. Sequenced by immunoSEQ multiplex PCR; TCRdb stores in-frame clones only, minus some. The sample shows about 5,900 clones, about 85% of them seen only once. This clone is large in the sample. Its specificity is not known. The clonotype originates from a human donor with non-small cell lung cancer. Sequencing was carried out using non-adjacent lung tissue.

CDR3 region: CASSVGTSGQETQYF. DNA for the CDR3: TGTGCCAGCAGTGTCGGGACTAGCGGACAAGAGACCCAGTACTTC. The chain couples TRBV25-1 to TRBJ2-5; TRBD2 aligns across 11 bases. Germline CDR1 is MGHDK and CDR2 is SYGVNS. The CDR3 is made up of 15 amino acids. V dropped 4 bases and J dropped 2; count of bases not matched to a gene: 3.